This T cell receptor beta chain derives from a study of a mutant IDH1 vaccine in newly diagnosed glioma. As for the study in general: Every participant had undergone radiotherapy, temozolomide, or both before, and most underwent both.

The protocol was immunoSEQ multiplex PCR, while the TCRdb copy is restricted to in-frame clones and leaves out a portion. The data show around 64,000 clones, about four fifths seen once. The sample's time point: baseline, week 1 (first vaccination visit). Treatment reported: pre-vaccination baseline after standard-of-care therapy. This sequence was found in a woman aged 18-29 years with glioma. Some clones in this sample may be carry-over from other donors' samples. The source material was peripheral blood mononuclear cells (PBMCs), sampled from a glioma patient treated with radiotherapy, temozolomide or both.

The CDR3 sequence: CASSYGDSSTGELFF. The DNA of the CDR3 is TGTGCCAGCAGTTACGGGGACAGCTCCACCGGGGAGCTGTTTTTT. The chain is built from TRBV6-5 and TRBJ2-2; 7 nucleotides align to TRBD1. The CDR3 contains 15 residues. The V gene end was trimmed by 2 bases and the J gene end by 4 bases; junction bases not matched to a gene: 4. The germline CDR1 and CDR2 sequences are MNHEY and SVGAGI.